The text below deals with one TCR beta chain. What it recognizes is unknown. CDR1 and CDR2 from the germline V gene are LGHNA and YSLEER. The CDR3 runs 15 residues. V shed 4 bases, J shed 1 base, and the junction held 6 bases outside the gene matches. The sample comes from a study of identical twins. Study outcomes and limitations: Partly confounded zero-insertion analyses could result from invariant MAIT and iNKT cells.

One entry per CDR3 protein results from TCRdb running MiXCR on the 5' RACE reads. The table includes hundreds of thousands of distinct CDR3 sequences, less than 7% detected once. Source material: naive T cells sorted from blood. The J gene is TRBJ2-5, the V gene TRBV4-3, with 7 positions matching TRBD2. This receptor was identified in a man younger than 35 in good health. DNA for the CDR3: TGCGCCAGCAGCCCCTCGGGCGGGGGCCAAGAGACCCAGTACTTC. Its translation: CASSPSGGGQETQYF.